Below, one T cell receptor beta chain is given with its context. Looked up from germline, CDR1 is MNHNY and CDR2 is SVGAGI (reference sequence). Trimming left V 2 bases short and J 5 bases short, with 16 bases between. The length of the CDR3 is 16 residues. Semi-nested PCR with Nested Universal Primer A followed constant-region reverse priming of full-length variable regions. TCRdb itself ran the 5' RACE reads through MiXCR, one entry per CDR3 protein. The data contain about 54,000 distinct CDR3 sequences, 17% of them singletons. The source is a female donor with breast cancer. V is TRBV6-6 and J is TRBJ2-1; D gene uncertain. Source material: naive CD4+ T cells sorted from blood. Subset meaning: naive CD4+ T cells, CD4+CD45RA+CD25-. The CDR3 sequence is CASSYDRAGADNEQFF. As DNA, the CDR3 is TGTGCCAGCAGTTACGACCGGGCAGGAGCTGACAATGAGCAGTTCTTC.